The 32 T cell receptor beta chains presented below share a single source sample, sequenced in a study of beta chain features in type 1 diabetes (dated by TCRdb to 2016 to 2019). Receptor libraries were prepared by the immunoSEQ multiplex PCR assay. The entire amount of isolated RNA was reverse transcribed using the High Capacity cDNA Reverse Transcription Kit, so the sequenced TCRB transcripts were expressed ones. Imported from immuneACCESS, the table was reduced by TCRdb to in-frame sequences with V and J called. These copies leave out some clones; in studies compared against another copy, an unresolved V gene accounts for under half, and the cause of the remainder is not known. This sample holds roughly 240,000 clones; roughly 70% were observed only once. About 0.051% of the sample is in the top ten clones. The sample comprised naive CD4+ T cells from blood. The sample's cell subset or site label, in plain terms: true naive CD4+ T cells. Receptors originate from a man aged 30 to 39 in good health.

This clone was seen only a few times. The gene calls are TRBV30 and TRBJ2-1, with 9 bases matching TRBD2. V lost 5 bases and J lost 10; bases outside the gene matches: 12. CDR3 length: 14 amino acids. The germline V gene has CDR1 GTSNPN and CDR2 SVGIG (reference sequence). CDR3 loop: CAWARASGIGEQFF. CDR3 nucleotides: TGTGCCTGGGCACGGGCTAGCGGGATAGGGGAGCAGTTCTTC.

The chain recombines TRBV9 with TRBJ2-1; 10 bases align to TRBD2. The V gene end was trimmed by 0 bases and the J gene end by 8 bases; junction bases not matched to a gene: 8. CDR1 SGDLS and CDR2 YYNGEE come from the germline V gene. This CDR3 has 16 residues. DNA for the CDR3: TGTGCCAGCAGCGTAGGTATTAGCGGGGGGCTCGATGAGCAGTTCTTC. Its protein product is CASSVGISGGLDEQFF.

This clone was detected a few times. CDR3 bases: TGTGCCTGGAGTAGGCGGGGGGGCCTTGAGACCCAGTACTTC. Its translation is CAWSRRGGLETQYF. This chain connects TRBV30 to TRBJ2-5; 9 bases line up with TRBD2. J lost 5 bases, V lost 2 bases, and 6 bases had no gene match. The CDR3 length is 14 residues. Germline V gene data show CDR1 as GTSNPN and CDR2 as SVGIG (reference sequence).

This clone has only a few counts. The sample contains more than one DNA sequence encoding this CDR3. The chain employs TRBV29-1 and TRBJ2-3; 8 bases align to TRBD2. The CDR3 has 14 amino acids. Losses at the gene ends were 4 bases for V and 3 bases for J; bases not matched to a gene: 6. Looked up from germline, CDR1 is SQVTM and CDR2 is ANQGSEA. The CDR3 is CSVVRTSGTDTQYF. The DNA for the CDR3 is TGCAGCGTTGTACGTACTAGCGGTACAGATACGCAGTATTTT.

This clone was detected only a few times. The chain recombines TRBV10-3 with TRBJ2-1; D not certain. The ends were cut back, 3 bases at V and 8 bases at J, with 11 bases in the middle. The V gene's germline CDR1 is ENHRY and CDR2 SYGVKD. The CDR3 length is 13 residues. CDR3 sequence (DNA): TGTGCCATCAGTGAAGTTGGGAAACATGAGCAGTTCTTC. Protein: CAISEVGKHEQFF.

This chain links TRBV4-1 with TRBJ2-7; 8 bases align to TRBD1. Germline CDR1 is MGHRA and CDR2 is YSYEKL. Germline trimming cut 1 base from V and 6 bases from J; bases unmatched to any gene: 5. This CDR3 contains 14 residues. DNA for the CDR3: TGCGCCAGCAGCCAAGCCCGGGACAGGTCCGAGCAGTACTTC. Protein product: CASSQARDRSEQYF.

The V gene is TRBV10-3, the J gene TRBJ2-1, with 8 positions matching TRBD2. In germline, CDR1 is ENHRY, CDR2 SYGVKD. There are 16 residues in the CDR3. The V segment lost 7 bases and the J segment 3 bases; nucleotides outside the gene matches: 11. The CDR3 coding sequence is TGTGCCATCACCGGTTTGGCGGGGGGAGGCTACAATGAGCAGTTCTTC. Its protein product is CAITGLAGGGYNEQFF.

This clone was seen a handful of times. This chain connects TRBV19 to TRBJ2-1; D call uncertain. V lost 1 base and J 10 bases, leaving 5 bases between the germline ends. The CDR3 runs to 11 residues. Germline V CDR1 and CDR2: LNHDA, SQIVND (reference sequence). CDR3 sequence: CASSIAREQFF. The CDR3 DNA is TGTGCCAGTAGTATAGCTCGGGAGCAGTTCTTC.

CDR3 DNA sequence: TGCAGCGTTGAAACGTGGGAAGATGGCTACACCTTC. The encoded protein is CSVETWEDGYTF. The chain is built from TRBV29-1 and TRBJ1-2; D ambiguous. Germline loops: CDR1 SQVTM, CDR2 ANQGSEA. Trimming left V 2 bases short and J 6 bases short, with 10 bases between. The CDR3 contains 12 residues.

The chain joins TRBV25-1 to TRBJ2-1; D is perhaps TRBD2 (6 bases). CDR3 length: 15 residues. Germline loops: CDR1 MGHDK, CDR2 SYGVNS. Trimming took off 4 bases at V and 4 bases at J, with 14 bases between the two ends. As DNA, the CDR3 is TGTGCCAGCAGTGGGCGGGATGGGAATTACAATGAGCAGTTCTTC. Its protein product is CASSGRDGNYNEQFF.

This chain links TRBV10-3 with TRBJ2-7, with a possible D match to TRBD1 (6 bases). This CDR3 has 14 residues. Germline CDR1 ENHRY, CDR2 SYGVKD. The V gene lost 6 bases and the J gene lost 0 bases, with 12 bases spanning the gap. CDR3 residues: CAIRQGTSSYEQYF. CDR3 coding DNA: TGTGCCATCAGACAGGGCACGAGCTCCTACGAGCAGTACTTC.

V gene TRBV5-1 combines with J gene TRBJ2-7; a possible D gene is TRBD1 (6 bases). V shed 1 base and J shed 2 bases, with 13 bases lying between them. The CDR3 covers 15 residues. The germline V gene encodes CDR1 SGHRS and CDR2 YFSETQ. CDR3 sequence: CASSLRQDVTYEQYF. The CDR3 nucleotides read TGCGCCAGCAGCTTGCGACAGGATGTCACCTACGAGCAGTACTTC.

As for this clone: Distinct nucleotide sequences in the sample also encode this CDR3. V and J are TRBV30 and TRBJ2-3; D is unclear. The V gene lost 1 base and the J gene lost 1 base, with 6 bases spanning the gap. CDR1 is GTSNPN and CDR2 is SVGIG in the germline V gene (reference sequence). CDR3 length: 13 residues. In DNA form, the CDR3 reads TGTGCCTGGAGTGGCGCACGCACAGATACGCAGTATTTT. Its translation is CAWSGARTDTQYF.

CDR3 sequence (DNA): TGTGCCACCAGCAGAGTTGTTGAGGATACGCAGTATTTT. It specifies CATSRVVEDTQYF. The chain couples TRBV15 to TRBJ2-3; no reliable D call. Germline-derived CDR1 and CDR2 are LNHNV and YYDKDF (reference sequence). V was trimmed by 1 base and J by 6 bases, leaving 8 bases between them. CDR3 size: 13 residues.

The DNA of the CDR3 is TGTGCCAGCAGCCCGACAGGGAACGATCAGCCCCAGCATTTT. Its translation is CASSPTGNDQPQHF. The chain employs TRBV7-9 and TRBJ1-5, with 7 bases that match TRBD1. V shed 5 bases, J shed 5 bases, and the junction held 6 bases outside the gene matches. Germline lookup yields CDR1 SEHNR and CDR2 FQNEAQ (reference sequence). This CDR3 has 14 residues. The complete variable domain, with remaining parts taken from reference TRBV7-9 and TRBJ1-5, reads DTGVSQNPRHKITKRGQNVTFRCDPISEHNRLYWYRQTLGQGPEFLTYFQNEAQLEKSRLLSDRFSAERPKGSFSTLEIQRTEQGDSAMYLCASSPTGNDQPQHFGDGTRLSIL.

V is TRBV15 and J is TRBJ2-7; TRBD1 matches at 8 bases. The CDR3 is made up of 15 amino acids. V gave up 0 bases and J gave up 3 bases; unmatched junction bases: 4. Germline V gene sequence: CDR1 LNHNV, CDR2 YYDKDF (reference sequence). CDR3 nucleotide sequence: TGTGCCACCAGCAGAGATTTAGGACAGGGCTACGAGCAGTACTTC. Protein: CATSRDLGQGYEQYF.

The rearrangement joins TRBV2 to TRBJ2-5, with a weak D call TRBD1 (6 bases). The CDR3 extends over 13 amino acids. V lost 4 bases to trimming and J lost 2 bases, with 8 bases between them. The germline V gene has CDR1 SNHLY and CDR2 FYNNEI. The CDR3, as DNA: TGTGCCAGCAGTGGGGACAATCAAGAGACCCAGTACTTC. This codes for CASSGDNQETQYF.

V and J are TRBV5-1 and TRBJ2-5; D remains unclear. V was shortened by 4 bases and J by 6 bases, with 13 bases between the two germline ends. CDR3 length: 13 amino acids. Germline CDR1 is SGHRS and CDR2 is YFSETQ. The CDR3: CASSTDVLQTQYF. In DNA, the CDR3 is TGCGCCAGCAGCACGGACGTGCTTCAGACCCAGTACTTC.

The rearrangement uses TRBV4-3 and TRBJ2-3, with no clear D. Trimming shortened V by 0 bases and J by 1 base, and 11 bases separated the two germline ends. CDR1 and CDR2 from the germline V gene are LGHNA and YSLEER. There are 16 residues in the CDR3. The CDR3 region has the DNA TGCGCCAGCAGCCAAGATCTTCTTGGCGGCACAGATACGCAGTATTTT. Its translation: CASSQDLLGGTDTQYF.

This clone was picked up a small number of times. The genes are TRBV23-1 and TRBJ2-1; 11 nucleotides align to TRBD2. TRBV23-1 has ORF status, its function being uncertain. V was pared by 3 bases and J by 7 bases, with 8 bases of the junction left unmatched. The CDR3 is 16 residues long. This CDR3 reads CASSQPGTSGGNEQFF. CDR3 nucleotide sequence: TGCGCCAGCAGTCAGCCCGGGACTAGCGGAGGGAATGAGCAGTTCTTC.

This clone appeared a few times. V and J are TRBV30 and TRBJ2-1; D call uncertain. V lost 2 bases, J lost 5 bases, and 4 bases lay in between. Per germline, CDR1 GTSNPN and CDR2 SVGIG (reference sequence). The CDR3 has 11 amino acids. The chain's CDR3 is CAWSNNNEQFF. In DNA form, the CDR3 reads TGTGCCTGGAGTAATAACAATGAGCAGTTCTTC.

A few counts support this clone. The chain is built from TRBV29-1 and TRBJ1-1; D gene uncertain. Germline CDR1 and CDR2: SQVTM and ANQGSEA. CDR3 length equals 13 residues. Trimming took 8 bases from V and 1 from J, leaving 14 bases between them. The chain's CDR3 is CSSVPLTNTEAFF. In DNA form, the CDR3 reads TGCAGCTCCGTTCCTTTGACGAACACTGAAGCTTTCTTT.

V is TRBV7-9 and J is TRBJ1-1, with 7 nucleotides matching TRBD1. Germline V gene sequence: CDR1 SEHNR, CDR2 FQNEAQ (reference sequence). The CDR3 is made up of 15 amino acids. The ends lost 5 bases at V and 5 bases at J; junction bases unmatched: 11. The CDR3 DNA is TGTGCCAGCAGCGCGGAACAGGGGATGGGTACTGAAGCTTTCTTT. This gives the protein CASSAEQGMGTEAFF.

J is TRBJ1-6 and V is TRBV13; D might be TRBD1 (6 bases). This CDR3 spans 13 amino acids. The germline CDR1 and CDR2 sequences are PRHDT and FYEKMQ (reference sequence). Between the trimmed V and J ends, which lost 8 bases and 9 bases, there was a span of 14 bases. CDR3 nucleotide sequence: TGTGCCAGCCTCGCCCAGGGGCTTTCACCCCTCCACTTT. Protein: CASLAQGLSPLHF.

This rearrangement joins TRBV7-9 to TRBJ2-1, with D hard to call. Germline V gives CDR1 SEHNR, CDR2 FQNEAQ (reference sequence). The CDR3 covers 14 residues. The germline V and J ends were trimmed by 1 base and 0 bases, with 4 bases remaining between them. The CDR3 DNA sequence: TGTGCCAGCAGCTTAGACCTCTCCTACAATGAGCAGTTCTTC. Encoded protein: CASSLDLSYNEQFF.

This chain connects TRBV7-2 to TRBJ1-1, with D uncertain. V was shortened by 0 bases and J by 0 bases, with 8 bases between the two germline ends. From germline, CDR1 is SGHTA and CDR2 FQGNSA. The CDR3 has 15 residues. This chain's CDR3 is CASSLAVQVNTEAFF. CDR3 DNA sequence: TGTGCCAGCAGCTTAGCTGTTCAGGTGAACACTGAAGCTTTCTTT.

The CDR3 sequence: CASSVVTLGDTQYF. The CDR3 DNA sequence: TGTGCCAGCAGCGTAGTCACACTTGGAGATACGCAGTATTTT. This sequence joins TRBV9 and TRBJ2-3; D not resolved. From germline, CDR1 is SGDLS and CDR2 YYNGEE. The CDR3 contains 14 residues. V lost 0 bases and J lost 5, with 10 bases in between.

This chain joins TRBV29-1 and TRBJ2-7; weak D call: TRBD2 (6 bases). The CDR3 is 16 amino acids. Trimming shortened V by 4 bases and J by 7 bases, and 26 bases separated the two germline ends. Germline CDR1 reads SQVTM; CDR2 reads ANQGSEA. Written as DNA, the CDR3 is TGCAGCGTTGTGCGGGACGGAAGACACCCCTTGAGTGAGCAGTACTTC. Its translation is CSVVRDGRHPLSEQYF.

The chain couples TRBV14 to TRBJ2-5; the D gene is possibly TRBD2 (5 bases). Trimming left V 0 bases short and J 5 bases short, with 10 bases between. This CDR3 spans 14 amino acids. Germline CDR1 SGHDN, CDR2 FVKESK. CDR3 sequence reads: CASSQDAGWETQYF. The CDR3 DNA follows: TGTGCCAGCAGCCAAGATGCGGGCTGGGAGACCCAGTACTTC. Based on the CDR3 plus reference TRBV14 and TRBJ2-5, the full variable domain is EAGVTQFPSHSVIEKGQTVTLRCDPISGHDNLYWYRRVMGKEIKFLLHFVKESKQDESGMPNNRFLAERTGGTYSTLKVQPAELEDSGVYFCASSQDAGWETQYFGPGTRLLVL.

The V call is TRBV6-5, the J call TRBJ2-3; D might be TRBD1 (5 bases). V was pared by 10 bases and J by 4 bases, with 12 bases between. The V gene's germline CDR1 is MNHEY and CDR2 SVGAGI. This CDR3 has 12 residues. CDR3 in DNA: TGTGCCACCGGGTCCAGGGCAGATACGCAGTATTTT. Translating gives CATGSRADTQYF.

V usage is TRBV27 and J usage is TRBJ1-5; D is perhaps TRBD1 (5 bases). Trimming took 1 base from V and 1 from J, leaving 14 bases between them. The CDR3 sequence is 17 residues long. Germline V gene lookup returns CDR1 MNHEY and CDR2 SMNVEV (reference sequence). The CDR3 nucleotides read TGTGCCAGCAGTTTATTCCCCTCCCGGGACAGCAATCAGCCCCAGCATTTT. This encodes CASSLFPSRDSNQPQHF.

V gene TRBV7-2 combines with J gene TRBJ2-6; D may match TRBD1 or TRBD2 (5 bases each). Looked up from germline, CDR1 is SGHTA and CDR2 is FQGNSA. CDR3 length equals 16 residues. Trimming took off 6 bases at V and 0 bases at J, with 12 bases between the two ends. The CDR3 DNA sequence: TGTGCCAGCAGGCAGGGACGGAACTCTGGGGCCAACGTCCTGACTTTC. Translation gives CASRQGRNSGANVLTF.